The 18 T cell receptor beta chains presented below share a single source sample, sequenced in a study of CD8 T cells in Susac syndrome (dated by TCRdb to the late 2010s). Preparation of the library involved the immunoSEQ multiplex PCR assay. RNA was extracted using the RNeasy kit, and roughly 0.5 to 1 microgram was reverse transcribed with random hexamers. The public reads were reanalyzed by TCRdb: fastp trimming at Q25, MiXCR alignment, in-frame beta chains only. Here each entry gathers all rows of one CDR3 protein and keeps the most common genes and DNA. In all, the sample holds about 140,000 distinct CDR3 sequences, and about 93% of those were seen once. The ten largest clones add up to 0.25% to 0.3% of the sample. The sample comprised CD8+ T cells from PBMCs. The receptor source for this set is a human donor in good health.

This clonotype was recorded a few times. This rearrangement joins TRBV27 to TRBJ2-2; no reliable D call. Germline V gene lookup returns CDR1 MNHEY and CDR2 SMNVEV (reference sequence). With 4 bases removed from V and 5 bases from J, the gap between germline ends came to 5 bases. This CDR3 comprises 12 residues. CDR3 sequence reads: CASSSTTGELFF. The CDR3 nucleotides are TGTGCCAGCAGTTCAACAACCGGGGAGCTGTTTTTT.

The chain uses TRBV14 and TRBJ2-7, with a possible D match to TRBD1 (5 bases). Germline loops: CDR1 SGHDN, CDR2 FVKESK. The CDR3 sequence is 13 residues long. V gave up 4 bases and J gave up 5 bases, with 12 bases separating them. CDR3: CASSRLRVDEQYF. For the CDR3, the DNA is TGTGCCAGCAGCCGTCTCAGGGTTGACGAGCAGTACTTC.

The gene calls are TRBV24-1 and TRBJ2-2; no firm D call. V was cut by 6 bases and J by 4 bases, with 8 bases left in between. The CDR3 consists of 13 residues. CDR1 is KGHDR and CDR2 is SFDVKD in the germline V gene. CDR3 loop: CATSRAATGELFF. In DNA, the CDR3 is TGTGCCACCAGTCGTGCAGCCACCGGGGAGCTGTTTTTT.

The chain is built from TRBV29-1 and TRBJ2-1; the D is unclear. V was cut by 5 bases and J by 6 bases, with 23 bases left in between. The CDR3 is 16 amino acids. CDR1 and CDR2 (germline): SQVTM, ANQGSEA. The CDR3 bases are TGCAGCGTTTTTGGAACCCCCCCCGCGCTTACCAATGAGCAGTTCTTC. Protein product: CSVFGTPPALTNEQFF.

The chain recombines TRBV7-9 with TRBJ1-1; tentatively, D is TRBD1 (5 bases). This CDR3 comprises 13 residues. V lost 8 bases to trimming and J lost 3 bases, with 13 bases between them. Per the germline V gene, CDR1 is SEHNR and CDR2 is FQNEAQ (reference sequence). CDR3 nucleotide sequence: TGTGCCAGCGTTCGGGACCCGGACACTGAAGCTTTCTTT. This encodes CASVRDPDTEAFF. The full variable domain, rest sourced from reference TRBV7-9 and TRBJ1-1, is DTGVSQNPRHKITKRGQNVTFRCDPISEHNRLYWYRQTLGQGPEFLTYFQNEAQLEKSRLLSDRFSAERPKGSFSTLEIQRTEQGDSAMYLCASVRDPDTEAFFGQGTRLTVV.

The J gene is TRBJ2-1, the V gene TRBV19, with D possibly matching TRBD2 (6 bases). The germline CDR1 and CDR2 sequences are LNHDA and SQIVND (reference sequence). With 3 bases removed from V and 0 bases from J, the gap between germline ends came to 12 bases. The CDR3 contains 16 residues. The CDR3 coding sequence is TGTGCCAGTAGTATCGGTAGCGGTAGCTCCTACAATGAGCAGTTCTTC. Translated: CASSIGSGSSYNEQFF. Full variable domain (remainder filled in from reference TRBV19 and TRBJ2-1): DGGITQSPKYLFRKEGQNVTLSCEQNLNHDAMYWYRQDPGQGLRLIYYSQIVNDFQKGDIAEGYSVSREKKESFPLTVTSAQKNPTAFYLCASSIGSGSSYNEQFFGPGTRLTVL.

V is TRBV3-1 and J is TRBJ2-7; D is unclear. This CDR3 spans 13 amino acids. CDR1 and CDR2 (germline): LGHDT, YNNKEL (reference sequence). Trimming stripped 0 bases from V and 5 bases from J, with 8 bases between. The CDR3: CASSQDGFDEQYF. CDR3 DNA: TGTGCCAGCAGCCAAGATGGGTTTGACGAGCAGTACTTC.

The V gene is TRBV9, the J gene TRBJ2-7, with D possibly called TRBD1 or TRBD2 (5 bases each). V dropped 0 bases and J dropped 3 bases, with 10 bases sitting between them. The CDR3 sequence is 14 residues long. CDR1 and CDR2 (germline): SGDLS, YYNGEE. CDR3 nucleotide sequence: TGTGCCAGCAGCGTAGGGGGGTCGGGCTACGAGCAGTACTTC. Amino acids: CASSVGGSGYEQYF.

This rearrangement joins TRBV20-1 to TRBJ2-5; D is perhaps TRBD1 (5 bases). Per the germline V gene, CDR1 is DFQATT and CDR2 is SNEGSKA (reference sequence). The V and J ends lost 3 bases and 2 bases respectively, with 10 bases between them. The CDR3 sequence is 13 residues long. The CDR3 sequence: CSASITGQETQYF. Here the CDR3 DNA reads TGCAGTGCTAGTATTACAGGACAAGAGACCCAGTACTTC.

The CDR3 loop reads CASSLGTGSLHEQYF. CDR3 nucleotides: TGTGCCAGCAGCCTGGGGACAGGGTCTCTCCACGAGCAGTACTTC. The chain combines TRBV5-4 with TRBJ2-7, with 9 bases aligning to TRBD1. The CDR3 sequence is 15 residues long. The V gene's germline CDR1 is SGHNT and CDR2 YYREEE (reference sequence). With V trimmed by 4 bases and J by 5 bases, 10 bases remained unmatched.

The J gene is TRBJ2-1, the V gene TRBV7-2; the D is unclear. The CDR3 sequence is 11 residues long. Trimming shortened V by 3 bases and J by 10 bases, and 7 bases separated the two germline ends. Germline values: CDR1 SGHTA, CDR2 FQGNSA. Here the CDR3 reads CASSFAQEQFF. CDR3 nucleotide sequence: TGTGCCAGCAGCTTCGCGCAGGAGCAGTTCTTC. The complete variable domain, with remaining parts taken from reference TRBV7-2 and TRBJ2-1, reads GAGVSQSPSNKVTEKGKDVELRCDPISGHTALYWYRQSLGQGLEFLIYFQGNSAPDKSGLPSDRFSAERTGGSVSTLTIQRTQQEDSAVYLCASSFAQEQFFGPGTRLTVL.

The chain links TRBV19 to TRBJ1-5; the D gene is possibly TRBD1 (6 bases). The germline gives CDR1 LNHDA, CDR2 SQIVND (reference sequence). Trimming cost V 3 bases and J 5 bases, with 11 bases left between them. CDR3 length: 14 amino acids. Here the CDR3 reads CASSMVQGYQPQHF. Written as DNA, the CDR3 is TGTGCCAGTAGTATGGTACAGGGATATCAGCCCCAGCATTTT.

The V gene is TRBV9, the J gene TRBJ2-3; 7 bases are a match to TRBD1. The CDR3 loop spans 14 amino acids. V shed 4 bases, J shed 2 bases, and the junction held 4 bases outside the gene matches. Germline V CDR1 and CDR2: SGDLS, YYNGEE. This CDR3 reads CASSRTGDTDTQYF. CDR3 bases: TGTGCCAGCAGCCGGACAGGCGACACAGATACGCAGTATTTT.

The chain combines TRBV14 with TRBJ2-5; D might be TRBD2 (6 bases). V lost 0 bases, J lost 2 bases, and 13 bases lay in between. The V gene's germline CDR1 is SGHDN and CDR2 FVKESK. The CDR3 has 16 residues. The CDR3 region is CASSQDLWRAQETQYF. The DNA for the CDR3 is TGTGCCAGCAGCCAAGATCTATGGAGGGCTCAAGAGACCCAGTACTTC.

The rearrangement uses TRBV20-1 and TRBJ1-2; 8 positions agree with TRBD1. There are 18 residues in the CDR3. The junction had 20 bases not matched to a gene; V was cut back by 4 bases and J by 4 bases. Germline CDR1 DFQATT, CDR2 SNEGSKA (reference sequence). The CDR3 region is CSANNRAGTGIYSYGYTF. The CDR3 nucleotides read TGCAGTGCTAACAATAGGGCCGGGACAGGCATCTATTCCTATGGCTACACCTTC.

This clonotype was counted a few times. The J gene is TRBJ2-2, the V gene TRBV6-1; 8 bases map to TRBD1. This CDR3 spans 15 amino acids. V gave up 0 bases and J gave up 8 bases; unmatched junction bases: 5. The germline CDR1 and CDR2 sequences are MNHNS and SASEGT. Here the CDR3 reads CASSEASGQVGELFF. CDR3 nucleotide sequence: TGTGCCAGCAGTGAAGCCTCGGGACAGGTTGGGGAGCTGTTTTTT.

The chain recombines TRBV19 with TRBJ2-1; D perhaps matches TRBD2 (6 bases). The germline CDR1 and CDR2 sequences are LNHDA and SQIVND (reference sequence). V was cut by 5 bases and J by 4 bases, with 12 bases left in between. The length of the CDR3 is 14 residues. The CDR3 is CASSDGGSYNEQFF. CDR3 sequence (DNA): TGTGCCAGTAGTGACGGAGGGTCTTACAATGAGCAGTTCTTC.

Only one count was recorded for this clonotype. The gene calls are TRBV7-8 and TRBJ2-7; 8 nucleotides align to TRBD1. CDR3 length: 13 amino acids. Germline loops: CDR1 SGHVS, CDR2 FQNEAQ. The ends lost 4 bases at V and 6 bases at J; junction bases unmatched: 5. CDR3 DNA: TGTGCCAGCAGCTGGGGACAGGCGGCCGAGCAGTACTTC. Its protein product is CASSWGQAAEQYF.